A single sample is the source of the 28 T cell receptor beta chains below, sequenced in a study of blood T cell repertoires in COVID-19. Libraries were prepared by immunoSEQ multiplex PCR; TCRdb keeps only in-frame clonotypes and omits some of them. Among some 50,000 clones, about 85% were seen once, and the ten largest hold about 2.6%. Source material: peripheral blood. These receptors originate from a man aged 50 to 60 with acute or convalescent COVID-19.

The gene calls are TRBV12-3 or TRBV12-4 and TRBJ2-3, with 7 bases lining up with TRBD1. The CDR3 spans 13 residues. The V gene end was trimmed by 5 bases and the J gene end by 2 bases; junction bases not matched to a gene: 1. The CDR3 is CASSDRDTDTQYF. DNA of the CDR3: TGTGCCAGCAGTGACAGGGACACAGATACGCAGTATTTT.

The genes are TRBV7-8 and TRBJ1-2, with D possibly TRBD1 on 5 matching bases. Looked up from germline, CDR1 is SGHVS and CDR2 is FQNEAQ. V was clipped by 7 bases and J by 3 bases, with 18 bases between them. CDR3 length: 15 amino acids. The CDR3 sequence: CASTLGVGRHYGYTF. CDR3 DNA sequence: TGTGCCAGCACCCTAGGGGTAGGGCGTCACTATGGCTACACCTTC.

The chain uses TRBV5-6 and TRBJ2-3; 14 nucleotides line up with TRBD2. There are 16 residues in the CDR3. Trimming removed 4 bases from V and 4 bases from J; junction bases left unmatched: 5. Germline loops: CDR1 SGHDT, CDR2 YYEEEE. The CDR3 sequence: CASSGGTSGSSDTQYF. The CDR3 DNA follows: TGTGCCAGCAGCGGGGGGACTAGCGGGAGCTCAGATACGCAGTATTTT.

The gene calls are TRBV6-4 and TRBJ2-2; TRBD1 matches 9 bases. This CDR3 comprises 15 residues. Germline trimming cut 5 bases from V and 0 bases from J; bases unmatched to any gene: 1. Germline V gives CDR1 MRHNA, CDR2 SNTAGT. The CDR3 DNA reads TGTGCCAGCAGTACAGGGGGCGCGAACACCGGGGAGCTGTTTTTT. Encoded protein: CASSTGGANTGELFF.

In its sample, this clone was seen once. The chain combines TRBV18 with TRBJ1-1; possibly TRBD1 for D (6 bases). Germline V lookup: CDR1 KGHSH, CDR2 LQKENI. Trimming removed 6 bases at V and 2 bases at J, with 16 bases between. The CDR3 contains 15 residues. The CDR3 DNA follows: TGTGCCAGCTCCCCTCCGGGACAACGTAACACTGAAGCTTTCTTT. Translated, it gives CASSPPGQRNTEAFF.

Only a few counts were recorded for this clone. This chain uses TRBV10-3 with TRBJ2-7; the match to TRBD1 covers 12 bases. Per germline, CDR1 ENHRY and CDR2 SYGVKD. The CDR3 has 15 amino acids. The V segment lost 4 bases and the J segment 5 bases; nucleotides outside the gene matches: 6. The CDR3 DNA reads TGTGCCATCAGTGCATGGGGACAGGGGGCCGACGAGCAGTACTTC. The encoded protein is CAISAWGQGADEQYF.

This clone was detected a few times. V is TRBV27 and J is TRBJ1-1, with unresolved D. CDR3 size: 15 residues. CDR1 is MNHEY, CDR2 SMNVEV, per germline (reference sequence). V lost 2 bases and J lost 3, with 13 bases in between. CDR3 sequence reads: CASSLEPGLHTEAFF. For the CDR3, the DNA is TGTGCCAGCAGTTTAGAGCCGGGTCTCCACACTGAAGCTTTCTTT.

This chain uses TRBV18 with TRBJ2-5; D not certain. With 2 bases removed from V and 4 bases from J, the gap between germline ends came to 8 bases. In germline, CDR1 is KGHSH, CDR2 LQKENI. The CDR3 is made up of 13 amino acids. In DNA, the CDR3 is TGTGCCAGCTCACCATTTAACGGAGAGACCCAGTACTTC. Protein sequence: CASSPFNGETQYF.

This clone appeared a single time. This chain joins TRBV10-3 and TRBJ2-1; TRBD2 agrees at 15 bases. CDR1 and CDR2 (germline): ENHRY, SYGVKD. The CDR3 extends over 16 amino acids. Germline trimming cut 8 bases from V and 7 bases from J; bases unmatched to any gene: 9. The CDR3 coding sequence is TGTGCCATCGAGGGAAGGACTAGCGGGAGGGTGAATGAGCAGTTCTTC. Translated: CAIEGRTSGRVNEQFF.

V usage is TRBV5-6 and J usage is TRBJ2-7; 10 bases fit TRBD2. Looked up from germline, CDR1 is SGHDT and CDR2 is YYEEEE. After removal of 3 bases from V and 0 bases from J, the junction contained 6 bases not matched to a gene. This CDR3 has 16 residues. The DNA of the CDR3 is TGTGCCAGCAGCTCGGGACTAGCGAAAAGCTCCTACGAGCAGTACTTC. Translating gives CASSSGLAKSSYEQYF.

J is TRBJ1-5 and V is TRBV28, with D unclear. Germline assignment: CDR1 MDHEN and CDR2 SYDVKM. There are 12 residues in the CDR3. V was pared by 5 bases and J by 5 bases, with 7 bases between. CDR3 bases: TGTGCCAGCAGTACATCATATCAGCCCCAGCATTTT. Protein sequence: CASSTSYQPQHF.

This clone has more than one count but fewer than ten. This chain uses TRBV18 with TRBJ1-4; D remains unclear. This CDR3 spans 14 amino acids. Per germline, CDR1 KGHSH and CDR2 LQKENI. The V and J ends lost 1 base and 12 bases respectively, with 15 bases between them. The CDR3 DNA sequence: TGTGCCAGCTCACCACGGAGCTCAGAGAGGGAACTGTTTTTT. Amino acids: CASSPRSSERELFF. The full variable domain, completed using reference TRBV18 and TRBJ1-4, is NAGVMQNPRHLVRRRGQEARLRCSPMKGHSHVYWYRQLPEEGLKFMVYLQKENIIDESGMPKERFSAEFPKEGPSILRIQQVVRGDSAAYFCASSPRSSERELFFGSGTQLSVL.

The chain employs TRBV5-1 and TRBJ2-7; D call uncertain. CDR1 is SGHRS and CDR2 is YFSETQ in the germline V gene. V shed 0 bases and J shed 2 bases, with 9 bases lying between them. The CDR3 runs 14 residues. The CDR3 DNA follows: TGCGCCAGCAGCTTGGTGGCAGGCACCTACGAGCAGTACTTC. It encodes CASSLVAGTYEQYF.

The J gene is TRBJ2-1, the V gene TRBV29-1; TRBD2 matches at 14 bases. The CDR3 is 15 residues long. Per germline, CDR1 SQVTM and CDR2 ANQGSEA. V was pared by 4 bases and J by 7 bases, with 6 bases of the junction left unmatched. The chain's CDR3 is CSVGSGLAGVNEQFF. As DNA, the CDR3 is TGCAGCGTTGGATCGGGACTAGCGGGAGTTAATGAGCAGTTCTTC.

CDR3 DNA sequence: TGTGCCAGCAGCGACCCCGGGACAGGGTTGAACACTGAAGCTTTCTTT. Amino acids: CASSDPGTGLNTEAFF. V is TRBV9 and J is TRBJ1-1; TRBD1 matches 9 bases. The CDR3 is 16 amino acids. V lost 3 bases to trimming and J lost 0 bases; unmatched junction nucleotides: 6. CDR1 is SGDLS, CDR2 YYNGEE, per germline. Using reference TRBV9 and TRBJ1-1 for the parts outside the CDR3, the full variable domain is DSGVTQTPKHLITATGQRVTLRCSPRSGDLSVYWYQQSLDQGLQFLIQYYNGEERAKGNILERFSAQQFPDLHSELNLSSLELGDSALYFCASSDPGTGLNTEAFFGQGTRLTVV.

This clone was recorded a few times. The genes are TRBV18 and TRBJ1-1; a possible D gene is TRBD1 (5 bases). From germline, CDR1 is KGHSH and CDR2 LQKENI. The length of the CDR3 is 14 residues. V lost 2 bases and J lost 2, with 9 bases in between. The DNA of the CDR3 is TGTGCCAGCTCACCAGGGACTGATAACACTGAAGCTTTCTTT. Protein sequence: CASSPGTDNTEAFF.

The chain recombines TRBV7-9 with TRBJ2-7, with TRBD2 matching 7 bases. CDR1 and CDR2 (germline): SEHNR, FQNEAQ (reference sequence). The V gene end was trimmed by 5 bases and the J gene end by 4 bases; junction bases not matched to a gene: 11. The CDR3 is made up of 15 amino acids. Here the CDR3 DNA reads TGTGCCAGCAGCCCAAGTCTAGCGGAGGGGTACGAGCAGTACTTC. This codes for CASSPSLAEGYEQYF.

The chain combines TRBV2 with TRBJ2-7; no firm D call. Per the germline V gene, CDR1 is SNHLY and CDR2 is FYNNEI. This CDR3 comprises 10 residues. V lost 5 bases to trimming and J lost 6 bases, with 5 bases between them. The CDR3 protein is CASSTFEQYF. The CDR3 coding sequence is TGTGCCAGCAGTACATTCGAGCAGTACTTC.

The chain couples TRBV3-1 (or the pseudogene TRBV3-2) to TRBJ1-4; D uncertain. Trimming pared 0 bases from V and 0 bases from J, leaving 5 bases between. The CDR3 is 15 amino acids. Germline CDR1 LGHDT, CDR2 YNNKEL (reference sequence). The DNA for the CDR3 is TGTGCCAGCAGCCAAGATTTAGCAACTAATGAAAAACTGTTTTTT. Protein product: CASSQDLATNEKLFF.

The CDR3 bases are TGTGCCAGCAGCGGAACACTGACAGGCCCCTATGGCTACACCTTC. Its translation is CASSGTLTGPYGYTF. The rearrangement joins TRBV9 to TRBJ1-2, with a tentative D call TRBD1 (6 bases). CDR3 length: 15 amino acids. Germline V gene data show CDR1 as SGDLS and CDR2 as YYNGEE. The V gene lost 3 bases and the J gene lost 4 bases, with 16 bases spanning the gap.

V is TRBV28 and J is TRBJ2-5, with 9 bases fitting TRBD1. Germline CDR1 and CDR2: MDHEN and SYDVKM. Trimming at V came to 1 base and at J to 0 bases, leaving 6 bases not matched to a gene. The CDR3 is 17 residues long. In DNA, the CDR3 is TGTGCCAGCAGTTTATTACCGGGGACAGGGCACCAAGAGACCCAGTACTTC. Translating it yields CASSLLPGTGHQETQYF.

The CDR3, as DNA: TGTGCCAGTAGTACCGAACGGGGTGCAGATACGCAGTATTTT. Translating gives CASSTERGADTQYF. The genes are TRBV19 and TRBJ2-3; the D gene is possibly TRBD2 (5 bases). V was clipped by 4 bases and J by 4 bases, with 12 bases between them. The CDR3 has 14 amino acids. Looked up from germline, CDR1 is LNHDA and CDR2 is SQIVND (reference sequence).

V and J are TRBV7-8 and TRBJ2-3; 11 bases are shared with TRBD2. CDR1 and CDR2 from the germline V gene are SGHVS and FQNEAQ. This CDR3 has 19 amino acids. Unmatched junction bases numbered 13, after V lost 0 bases and J lost 5 bases. Here the CDR3 reads CASSLARGVAGGPGDTQYF. CDR3 sequence (DNA): TGTGCCAGCAGCTTAGCCCGAGGGGTAGCGGGAGGGCCTGGAGATACGCAGTATTTT.

This clone was seen a single time. The rearrangement joins TRBV27 to TRBJ1-5; TRBD1 might be the D (6 bases). CDR1 MNHEY and CDR2 SMNVEV come from the germline V gene (reference sequence). This CDR3 has 15 amino acids. V was cut by 0 bases and J by 6 bases, with 12 bases left in between. CDR3 loop: CASSLSRGGIQPQHF. The CDR3 DNA reads as TGTGCCAGCAGTTTATCGAGGGGGGGTATTCAGCCCCAGCATTTT.

The rearrangement uses TRBV28 and TRBJ1-1; TRBD1 might be the D (5 bases). CDR3 size: 15 residues. Trimming took off 4 bases at V and 1 base at J, with 13 bases between the two ends. Germline assignment: CDR1 MDHEN and CDR2 SYDVKM. The CDR3 DNA reads TGTGCCAGCAGTTCCTCAGGGATATCGAACACTGAAGCTTTCTTT. Encoded protein: CASSSSGISNTEAFF.

The chain uses TRBV7-2 and TRBJ2-2; TRBD1 might be the D (6 bases). This CDR3 has 16 residues. Trimming took off 6 bases at V and 4 bases at J, with 18 bases between the two ends. The germline CDR1 and CDR2 sequences are SGHTA and FQGNSA. Here the CDR3 DNA reads TGTGCCAGCAGGACTGGACAGACCTCTGGCACCGGGGAGCTGTTTTTT. It yields the protein CASRTGQTSGTGELFF.

The chain links TRBV29-1 to TRBJ1-1; TRBD1 agrees at 8 bases. Trimming removed 7 bases from V and 6 bases from J; junction bases left unmatched: 4. The CDR3 runs to 11 residues. Germline V lookup: CDR1 SQVTM, CDR2 ANQGSEA. CDR3 sequence: CSAQGAAEAFF. The DNA for the CDR3 is TGCAGCGCCCAGGGGGCCGCTGAAGCTTTCTTT. Full variable domain (remainder filled in from reference TRBV29-1 and TRBJ1-1): SAVISQKPSRDICQRGTSLTIQCQVDSQVTMMFWYRQQPGQSLTLIATANQGSEATYESGFVIDKFPISRPNLTFSTLTVSNMSPEDSSIYLCSAQGAAEAFFGQGTRLTVV.

This rearrangement joins TRBV6-5 to TRBJ1-2; 7 nucleotides align to TRBD1. Trimming cost V 5 bases and J 4 bases; bases outside gene matches: 7. The germline gives CDR1 MNHEY, CDR2 SVGAGI. The CDR3 loop spans 14 amino acids. CDR3 sequence (DNA): TGTGCCAGCAGTCCACAGGGGTTAGGCTATGGCTACACCTTC. Translation: CASSPQGLGYGYTF.